This TCR beta chain was retrieved from a study of breast tumors, draining lymph nodes, adjacent tissues. Broader study findings: That most tumor T cells come from lymph nodes remained unproven. Compared with basal-like, luminal-like tumors shared significantly more repertoire with nontumor tissue. Tumor TCR diversity was below lymph nodes but above nontumor tissue. Data fit most tumor T cells coming from lymph node, expanding in tumor.

From the multiplex PCR reads, TCRdb called clonotypes with MiXCR, one entry per CDR3 protein. The sample carries 14,000 to 15,000 distinct CDR3 sequences, over 45% recorded once. The germline V gene has CDR1 MDHEN and CDR2 SYDVKM. The V and J ends lost 9 bases and 2 bases respectively, with 16 bases between them. The CDR3 loop spans 14 amino acids. This clonotype has a count of ten or more. Its target is not known. The sequencing sample was made of tumor-adjacent breast tissue. This clonotype was obtained from a female donor with breast cancer. Some clones in this sample may be carry-over from other donors' samples. V gene TRBV28 combines with J gene TRBJ1-2, with D unresolved. The CDR3 sequence: CASYREPSNYGYTF. The CDR3 bases are TGTGCCAGTTACCGAGAACCCTCCAACTATGGCTACACCTTC.